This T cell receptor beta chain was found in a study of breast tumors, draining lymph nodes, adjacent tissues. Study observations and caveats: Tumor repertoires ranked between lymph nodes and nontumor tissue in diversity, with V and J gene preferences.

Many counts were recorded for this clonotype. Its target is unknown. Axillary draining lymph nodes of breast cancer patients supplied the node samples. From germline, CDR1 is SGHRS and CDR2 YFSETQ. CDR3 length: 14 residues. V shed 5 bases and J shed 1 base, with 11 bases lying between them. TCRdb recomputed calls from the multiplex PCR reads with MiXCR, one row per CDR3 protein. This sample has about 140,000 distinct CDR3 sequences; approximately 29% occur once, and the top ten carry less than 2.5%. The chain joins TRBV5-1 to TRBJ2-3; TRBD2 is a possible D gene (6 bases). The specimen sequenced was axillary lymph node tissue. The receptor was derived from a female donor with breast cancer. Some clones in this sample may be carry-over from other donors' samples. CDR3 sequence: CASRDGGGTDTQYF. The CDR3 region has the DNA TGCGCCAGCAGGGACGGGGGAGGCACAGATACGCAGTATTTT.